The next 26 T cell receptor beta chains were all read from a single sample in a study of patients and donors after allogeneic stem cell transplantation. One entry per CDR3 protein results from TCRdb running MiXCR on the RT-PCR reads. The table includes roughly 960,000 distinct CDR3 sequences, roughly 17% detected once. Sequenced material: blood, either unsorted or a sorted T cell fraction (not recorded which). These receptors were obtained from a human donor who was either an allogeneic HSCT recipient or a stem cell or donor lymphocyte infusion donor (not recorded which). It is not recorded whose cells these are; they may come from a transplant donor.

This clonotype came up a few times. The rearrangement links TRBV4-3 to TRBJ2-1, with a weak D call TRBD1 (6 bases). This CDR3 region has 16 residues. The V gene lost 0 bases and the J gene lost 4 bases, with 13 bases spanning the gap. The germline V gene has CDR1 LGHNA and CDR2 YSLEER. CDR3 nucleotides: TGCGCCAGCAGCCAAGATCGTTGGACAGAATACAATGAGCAGTTCTTC. Protein product: CASSQDRWTEYNEQFF.

V is TRBV12-3 or TRBV12-4 and J is TRBJ1-5; no definite D call. The CDR3 is 15 residues long. The V and J ends lost 6 bases and 5 bases respectively, with 17 bases between them. CDR3 region: CASRATGVPDQPQHF. In DNA, the CDR3 is TGTGCCAGCAGGGCGACGGGCGTTCCAGATCAGCCCCAGCATTTT.

This clonotype has just a few counts. The chain couples TRBV24-1 to TRBJ2-2, with D perhaps TRBD2 (6 bases). The V and J ends lost 4 bases and 5 bases respectively, with 13 bases between them. CDR1 is KGHDR and CDR2 is SFDVKD in the germline V gene. The CDR3 is made up of 15 amino acids. The CDR3: CATSEPRAGTGELFF. CDR3 coding DNA: TGTGCCACCAGTGAACCAAGGGCGGGAACCGGGGAGCTGTTTTTT.

V and J are TRBV20-1 and TRBJ2-6; D is unclear. With 0 bases removed from V and 3 bases from J, the gap between germline ends came to 9 bases. From germline, CDR1 is DFQATT and CDR2 SNEGSKA (reference sequence). The CDR3 loop spans 15 amino acids. Written as DNA, the CDR3 is TGCAGTGCTAGAGAAACGCGTAGTGGGGCCAACGTCCTGACTTTC. As protein: CSARETRSGANVLTF.

This chain joins TRBV3-1 and TRBJ2-3; D gene unclear. The CDR3 totals 17 residues. Per the germline V gene, CDR1 is LGHDT and CDR2 is YNNKEL (reference sequence). Trimming left V 1 base short and J 0 bases short, with 14 bases between. CDR3 loop: CASSQAQRLGSTDTQYF. CDR3 nucleotides: TGTGCCAGCAGCCAAGCGCAGCGATTGGGGAGCACAGATACGCAGTATTTT.

The rearrangement joins TRBV15 to TRBJ2-2, with 8 bases aligning to TRBD1. From germline, CDR1 is LNHNV and CDR2 YYDKDF (reference sequence). This CDR3 has 15 amino acids. V lost 6 bases, J lost 6 bases, and 9 bases stayed unmatched. CDR3 bases: TGTGCCACCAGGGAAGGACAGGGCTTAGCCGGGGAGCTGTTTTTT. Translating it yields CATREGQGLAGELFF.

This sequence joins TRBV6-1 and TRBJ2-3, with 8 positions matching TRBD1. Trimming took 5 bases from V and 4 from J; bases not matched to a gene: 8. This CDR3 has 15 amino acids. The germline gives CDR1 MNHNS, CDR2 SASEGT. The CDR3 region has the DNA TGTGCCAGCAGTCAGGGGGCGGTAATCCCAGATACGCAGTATTTT. Its protein is CASSQGAVIPDTQYF.

The CDR3 sequence: CASSGPPEETQYF. CDR3 sequence (DNA): TGTGCCAGCAGCGGACCTCCTGAAGAGACCCAGTACTTC. The V gene is TRBV5-5, the J gene TRBJ2-5; D remains unclear. V lost 4 bases, J lost 3 bases, and 10 bases lay in between. This CDR3 contains 13 residues. Germline V gene lookup returns CDR1 SGHKS and CDR2 YYEKEE (reference sequence).

This clonotype was seen a few times. This chain links TRBV9 with TRBJ2-1; D remains ambiguous. V lost 0 bases and J lost 6, with 13 bases in between. Germline assignment: CDR1 SGDLS and CDR2 YYNGEE. The CDR3 runs 15 residues. The CDR3 bases are TGTGCCAGCAGCGTAGGACGGGCAGGTATCAATGAGCAGTTCTTC. Translating it yields CASSVGRAGINEQFF. Using reference TRBV9 and TRBJ2-1 for the parts outside the CDR3, the full variable domain is DSGVTQTPKHLITATGQRVTLRCSPRSGDLSVYWYQQSLDQGLQFLIQYYNGEERAKGNILERFSAQQFPDLHSELNLSSLELGDSALYFCASSVGRAGINEQFFGPGTRLTVL.

This clonotype was recorded a few times. J is TRBJ1-3 and V is TRBV18, with 7 bases that match TRBD1. Germline CDR1 and CDR2: KGHSH and LQKENI. CDR3 length: 16 residues. Unmatched junction bases numbered 8, after V lost 6 bases and J lost 0 bases. CDR3 nucleotide sequence: TGTGCCAGCTCCCTGGGACAGCTCAGCTCTGGAAACACCATATATTTT. This codes for CASSLGQLSSGNTIYF.

In nucleotides, the CDR3 is TGTGCCACCAGTGACCGGGGTTTAGGGACCCAGTACTTC. This encodes CATSDRGLGTQYF. The chain joins TRBV24-1 to TRBJ2-5; D is perhaps TRBD2 (5 bases). CDR3 length: 13 amino acids. CDR1 and CDR2 from the germline V gene are KGHDR and SFDVKD. Trimming left V 4 bases short and J 7 bases short, with 12 bases between.

This clonotype has more than one count but fewer than ten. The chain is built from TRBV6-5 and TRBJ2-7; the D is unclear. The germline V gene has CDR1 MNHEY and CDR2 SVGAGI. Trimming removed 2 bases at V and 0 bases at J, with 5 bases between. This CDR3 contains 13 residues. The CDR3 nucleotides are TGTGCCAGCAGTTACGCTAGCTCCTACGAGCAGTACTTC. It is translated as CASSYASSYEQYF.

V is TRBV9 and J is TRBJ2-2; D remains unclear. The germline gives CDR1 SGDLS, CDR2 YYNGEE. Trimming cost V 0 bases and J 0 bases, with 15 bases left between them. The CDR3 sequence is 18 residues long. The CDR3 DNA is TGTGCCAGCAGCGTAGTGTCGGTCCGCACCACGAACACCGGGGAGCTGTTTTTT. As protein: CASSVVSVRTTNTGELFF.

The DNA of the CDR3 is TGCAGTGCTAGCCCCCGGGACAGGGACGTGGGCGGCTACACCTTC. Residues: CSASPRDRDVGGYTF. The rearrangement joins TRBV20-1 to TRBJ1-2; 9 bases map to TRBD1. Per germline, CDR1 DFQATT and CDR2 SNEGSKA (reference sequence). The trim removed 3 bases at V and 8 bases at J, leaving 13 bases unmatched. CDR3 length: 15 residues.

This clonotype was counted at least ten times. V is TRBV6-1 and J is TRBJ1-3; 9 nucleotides agree with TRBD1. From germline, CDR1 is MNHNS and CDR2 SASEGT. Losses at the gene ends were 6 bases for V and 1 base for J; bases not matched to a gene: 4. This CDR3 has 15 residues. CDR3 in amino acids: CASSRDRVSGNTIYF. CDR3 bases: TGTGCCAGCAGCCGGGACAGGGTGTCTGGAAACACCATATATTTT.

This clonotype has at least ten counts. J is TRBJ2-3 and V is TRBV15; D possibly corresponds to TRBD1 (6 bases). CDR1 and CDR2 (germline): LNHNV, YYDKDF (reference sequence). The ends were cut back, 1 base at V and 3 bases at J, with 8 bases in the middle. The CDR3 runs to 14 residues. In nucleotides, the CDR3 is TGTGCCACCAGCAGAGGGACAGCAACAGATACGCAGTATTTT. This encodes CATSRGTATDTQYF.

The V and J genes are TRBV7-3 and TRBJ2-5, with 8 bases matching TRBD1. J gave up 5 bases and V 5 bases, and 7 bases lay outside the gene matches. This CDR3 contains 14 residues. Per the germline V gene, CDR1 is SGHTA and CDR2 is FQGTGA. CDR3 DNA: TGTGCCAGCAGCCCCGGACAGGGTTTGGAGACCCAGTACTTC. Translated, it gives CASSPGQGLETQYF.

This chain connects TRBV13 to TRBJ1-6; no reliable D call. Trimming removed 3 bases at V and 7 bases at J, with 10 bases between. The CDR3 covers 14 residues. Per germline, CDR1 PRHDT and CDR2 FYEKMQ (reference sequence). The CDR3 DNA is TGTGCCAGCAGCTTCCCGGGGTCAAATTCACCCCTCCACTTT. It is translated as CASSFPGSNSPLHF.

The chain is built from TRBV29-1 and TRBJ1-1; no firm D call. This CDR3 is 15 amino acids long. The V gene lost 0 bases and the J gene lost 5 bases, with 16 bases spanning the gap. From germline, CDR1 is SQVTM and CDR2 ANQGSEA. The CDR3 region has the DNA TGCAGCGTTGAAGATCGCGGCCCGGGAGGGACTGAAGCTTTCTTT. It codes for CSVEDRGPGGTEAFF.

The chain links TRBV30 to TRBJ1-3; the D is unclear. V lost 2 bases to trimming and J lost 0 bases, with 11 bases between them. CDR1 and CDR2 (germline): GTSNPN, SVGIG (reference sequence). The CDR3 contains 15 residues. As DNA, the CDR3 is TGTGCCTGGAGTTCACGGGCAGTCTCTGGAAACACCATATATTTT. This sequence encodes CAWSSRAVSGNTIYF. Full variable domain (remainder filled in from reference TRBV30 and TRBJ1-3): SQTIHQWPATLVQPVGSPLSLECTVEGTSNPNLYWYRQAAGRGLQLLFYSVGIGQISSEVPQNLSASRPQDRQFILSSKKLLLSDSGFYLCAWSSRAVSGNTIYFGEGSWLTVV.

This clonotype was seen only a few times. The genes are TRBV5-1 and TRBJ2-2; tentatively, D is TRBD1 or TRBD2 (5 bases each). The germline gives CDR1 SGHRS, CDR2 YFSETQ. The V end lost 1 base, the J end lost 4 bases, and 14 bases lay between the germline ends. CDR3 length: 16 amino acids. Here the CDR3 DNA reads TGCGCCAGCAGCTTGTCGGGGCTTAGGAGCACCGGGGAGCTGTTTTTT. Its protein product is CASSLSGLRSTGELFF.

This clonotype turned up a few times. The J gene is TRBJ2-3, the V gene TRBV14; 14 nucleotides align to TRBD2. This CDR3 contains 17 residues. Germline V gene sequence: CDR1 SGHDN, CDR2 FVKESK. V was pared by 7 bases and J by 2 bases, with 8 bases of the junction left unmatched. CDR3: CASNSGTSGRLTDTQYF. The CDR3 coding sequence is TGTGCCAGCAACTCAGGGACTAGCGGGAGACTCACAGATACGCAGTATTTT.

The genes are TRBV6-1 and TRBJ1-4; TRBD1 agrees at 7 bases. In germline, CDR1 is MNHNS, CDR2 SASEGT. There are 14 residues in the CDR3. The V gene end was trimmed by 6 bases and the J gene end by 8 bases; junction bases not matched to a gene: 9. In nucleotides, the CDR3 is TGTGCCAGCAGAACAAGGACAGGAACAGAAAAACTGTTTTTT. Protein sequence: CASRTRTGTEKLFF.

This clonotype was detected only a few times. The rearrangement uses TRBV27 and TRBJ1-6, with 7 positions matching TRBD1. From germline, CDR1 is MNHEY and CDR2 SMNVEV (reference sequence). The V and J ends lost 5 bases and 5 bases, in that order; junction bases with no gene match: 12. CDR3 length equals 17 residues. Here the CDR3 DNA reads TGTGCCAGCAGTGCGAGGGACAGCCTAGACAATAATTCACCCCTCCACTTT. Protein: CASSARDSLDNNSPLHF.

The chain joins TRBV14 to TRBJ2-2, with 10 bases identical to TRBD2. The germline V gene encodes CDR1 SGHDN and CDR2 FVKESK. V dropped 3 bases and J dropped 4; count of bases not matched to a gene: 5. The CDR3 spans 16 residues. The chain's CDR3 is CASSQIAGGGTGELFF. The CDR3 nucleotides read TGTGCCAGCAGCCAGATAGCGGGAGGAGGCACCGGGGAGCTGTTTTTT.

The rearrangement uses TRBV20-1 and TRBJ1-3; D possibly corresponds to TRBD1 (6 bases). The CDR3 is 14 amino acids. V was trimmed by 0 bases and J by 4 bases, leaving 10 bases between them. The germline gives CDR1 DFQATT, CDR2 SNEGSKA (reference sequence). CDR3 residues: CSAREGALGNTIYF. For the CDR3, the DNA is TGCAGTGCTAGAGAGGGGGCACTCGGAAACACCATATATTTT.